Listed below are T cell receptor beta chains from one sample, sequenced in a study of control samples from healthy donors and cancer patients. The assay was immunoSEQ multiplex PCR, and TCRdb's table has in-frame clones only and misses some. The data contain approximately 84,000 clones, roughly 91% of them seen just once; the ten biggest clones take up about 15%. Specimen: blood. Source of these receptors: a young man in good health. CDR3s include the opening cysteine and the closing phenylalanine or tryptophan. The D gene is left open where the match is weak. Size values are once, few and many counts, or a class for expanded clones, and some rows have none.

>TRBV2|TRBD1|.|TRBJ1-3
TGTGCCAGCATCAGGGGGACAGATGGAAACACCATATATTTT
CASIRGTDGNTIYF
>TRBV18|.|.|TRBJ2-5
TGTGCCAGCTCCCTACAAGAGACCCAGTACTTC
CASSLQETQYF
>TRBV6-6|.|once|TRBJ1-1
TGTGCCAGCAGTGACCGACAGAGGGGCACTGAAGCTTTCTTT
CASSDRQRGTEAFF
>TRBV28|TRBD1|.|TRBJ1-1
TGTGCCAGCAGTTTGTCGTCGACAGGGTTTAACACTGAAGCTTTCTTT
CASSLSSTGFNTEAFF
>TRBV7-9|TRBD1|.|TRBJ1-1
TGTGCCAGCAGCTTAGGCGACAGGGGGGATCAGGGCACTGAAGCTTTCTTT
CASSLGDRGDQGTEAFF
>TRBV19|TRBD2|.|TRBJ2-1
TGTGCCAGTAGTATCGTGGGCTCGGGGGGGACCTACAATGAGCAGTTCTTC
CASSIVGSGGTYNEQFF
>TRBV10-3|.|.|TRBJ1-1
TGTGCCATCAGTGAGTCGGGGACCCCGAACACTGAAGCTTTCTTT
CAISESGTPNTEAFF
>TRBV3-1/TRBV3-2|.|.|TRBJ2-7
TGTGCCAGCAGCCAAGAACTTTCCAGGGCCTACGAGCAGTACTTC
CASSQELSRAYEQYF
>TRBV4-1|.|few|TRBJ1-4
TGCGCCAGCAGCCAAGGGCAGGGAAGTGAAAAACTGTTTTTT
CASSQGQGSEKLFF
>TRBV30|.|.|TRBJ1-5
TGTGCCTGGAGTATAAACATCAATCAGCCCCAGCATTTT
CAWSININQPQHF
>TRBV25-1|TRBD2|once|TRBJ2-5
TGTGCCAGCAGTGAACTAGCGGGGGGATTTTGGAGGGCAGAGACCCAGTACTTC
CASSELAGGFWRAETQYF
>TRBV7-9|TRBD1|medium-sized|TRBJ1-2
TGTGCCAGCAGCTTAGAGTTTCACGGGACAGGGGGCGACTATGGCTACACCTTC
CASSLEFHGTGGDYGYTF
>TRBV7-2|.|.|TRBJ1-4
TGTGCCAGCAGCTTAAGGCAGGGCTCAACTAATGAAAAACTGTTTTTT
CASSLRQGSTNEKLFF
>TRBV7-9|TRBD2|once|TRBJ2-1
TGTGCCAGCAGCGTATTACTAGCGGGAGCAAATTACAATGAGCAGTTCTTC
CASSVLLAGANYNEQFF
>TRBV3-1/TRBV3-2|TRBD2|once|TRBJ2-3
TGTGCCAGCAGCCAAGAGGAGGGTAGCGGGGGGGCCGGTGATACGCAGTATTTT
CASSQEEGSGGAGDTQYF
>TRBV14|TRBD2|.|TRBJ2-2
TGTGCCAGCAGCCAGGCCCGCTCGGTGGGGGGGAGATCCGGGGAGCTGTTTTTT
CASSQARSVGGRSGELFF